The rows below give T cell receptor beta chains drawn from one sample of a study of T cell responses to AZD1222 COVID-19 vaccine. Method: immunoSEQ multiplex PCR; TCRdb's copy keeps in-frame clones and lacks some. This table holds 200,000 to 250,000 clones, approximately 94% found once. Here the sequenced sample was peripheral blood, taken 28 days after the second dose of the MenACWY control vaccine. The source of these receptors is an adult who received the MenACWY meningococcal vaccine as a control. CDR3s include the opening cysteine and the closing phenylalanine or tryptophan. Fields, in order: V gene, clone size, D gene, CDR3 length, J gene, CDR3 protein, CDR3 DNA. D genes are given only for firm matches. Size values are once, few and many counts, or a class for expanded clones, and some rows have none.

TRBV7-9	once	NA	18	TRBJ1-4	CASSSSPGKLGPNEKLFF	TGTGCCAGCAGCTCAAGTCCAGGGAAACTTGGTCCTAATGAAAAACTGTTTTTT
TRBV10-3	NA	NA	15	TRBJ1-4	CALAGGLATNEKLFF	TGTGCCCTCGCAGGAGGGCTTGCAACTAATGAAAAACTGTTTTTT
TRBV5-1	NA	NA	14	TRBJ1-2	CASSLPGGDYGYTF	TGCGCCAGCAGCCTGCCGGGGGGCGACTATGGCTACACCTTC
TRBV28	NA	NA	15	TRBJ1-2	CASSLGNRHNYGYTF	TGTGCCAGCAGTTTAGGCAACAGGCATAACTATGGCTACACCTTC
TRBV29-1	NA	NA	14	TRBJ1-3	CSVENSLSGNTIYF	TGCAGCGTTGAGAATAGTTTGTCTGGAAACACCATATATTTT
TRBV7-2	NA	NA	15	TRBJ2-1	CASSKHREGFREQFF	TGTGCCAGCAGCAAACATCGGGAAGGGTTCCGTGAGCAGTTCTTC
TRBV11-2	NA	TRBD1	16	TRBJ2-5	CASSGTGTGLIETQYF	TGTGCCAGCAGCGGCACCGGGACAGGGCTGATAGAGACCCAGTACTTC
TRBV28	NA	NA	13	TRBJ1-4	CASMAATNEKLFF	TGTGCCAGCATGGCAGCAACTAATGAAAAACTGTTTTTT
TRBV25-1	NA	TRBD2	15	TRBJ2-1	CASSDSGGDYNEQFF	TGTGCCAGCAGTGACAGCGGGGGGGATTACAATGAGCAGTTCTTC
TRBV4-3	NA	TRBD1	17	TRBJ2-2	CASSPVGVGGGTGELFF	TGCGCCAGCAGCCCAGTTGGGGTAGGGGGCGGCACCGGGGAGCTGTTTTTT
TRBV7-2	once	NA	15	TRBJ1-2	CASSLRQAANYGYTF	TGTGCCAGCAGCTTGAGGCAGGCCGCTAACTATGGCTACACCTTC
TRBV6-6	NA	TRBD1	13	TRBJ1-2	CASRTPTGVGYTF	TGTGCCAGCAGAACTCCGACAGGGGTTGGCTACACCTTC
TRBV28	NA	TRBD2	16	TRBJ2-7	CASSSPPTSGSYEQYF	TGTGCCAGCAGTTCCCCTCCAACTAGCGGCTCCTACGAGCAGTACTTC
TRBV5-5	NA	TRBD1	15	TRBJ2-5	CASSPSGTGQETQYF	TGTGCCAGCAGCCCATCTGGGACAGGACAAGAGACCCAGTACTTC
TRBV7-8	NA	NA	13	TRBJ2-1	CASSLNSYNEQFF	TGTGCCAGCAGCTTGAACTCCTACAATGAGCAGTTCTTC
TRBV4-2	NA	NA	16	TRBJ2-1	CASSPEAQSSYNEQFF	TGTGCCAGCAGCCCAGAAGCGCAGAGCTCCTACAATGAGCAGTTCTTC
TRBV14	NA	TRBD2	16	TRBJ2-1	CASSLGLAGPLREQFF	TGTGCCAGCAGCCTGGGACTAGCGGGGCCCTTACGGGAGCAGTTCTTC
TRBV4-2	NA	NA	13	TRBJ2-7	CASSQSRGGEQYF	TGTGCCAGCAGCCAAAGTAGGGGGGGCGAGCAGTACTTC
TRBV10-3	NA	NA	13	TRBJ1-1	CAISPRVNTEAFF	TGTGCCATCAGTCCTCGGGTGAACACTGAAGCTTTCTTT
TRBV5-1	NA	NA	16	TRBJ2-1	CASSRNRDPSYNEQFF	TGCGCCAGCAGTAGGAACCGGGACCCTTCCTACAATGAGCAGTTCTTC
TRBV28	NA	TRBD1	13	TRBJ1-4	CASTGTGFEKLFF	TGTGCCAGTACCGGGACAGGGTTTGAAAAACTGTTTTTT
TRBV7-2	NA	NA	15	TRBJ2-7	CASSLVIGQSAEQYF	TGTGCCAGCAGCTTAGTCATTGGACAGTCGGCCGAGCAGTACTTC
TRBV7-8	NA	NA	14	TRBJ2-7	CASSSGSGSYEQYF	TGTGCCAGCAGTTCCGGGAGCGGCTCCTACGAGCAGTACTTC
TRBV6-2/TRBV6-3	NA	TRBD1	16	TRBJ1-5	CASSYPWTGVAQPQHF	TGTGCCAGCAGTTACCCTTGGACAGGGGTGGCTCAGCCCCAGCATTTT
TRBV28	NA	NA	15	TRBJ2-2	CASITGRESTGELFF	TGTGCCAGCATAACGGGACGGGAAAGCACCGGGGAGCTGTTTTTT
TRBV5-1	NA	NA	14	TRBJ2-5	CASSLGRLQETQYF	TGCGCCAGCAGCTTGGGGCGTCTCCAAGAGACCCAGTACTTC
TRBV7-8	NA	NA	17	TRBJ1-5	CASSLAGFGASNQPQHF	TGTGCCAGCAGCTTAGCGGGGTTTGGGGCAAGCAATCAGCCCCAGCATTTT
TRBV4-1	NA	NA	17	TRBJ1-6	CASSQGGRSSYNSPLHF	TGCGCCAGCAGCCAAGGGGGCAGAAGCTCCTATAATTCACCCCTCCACTTT
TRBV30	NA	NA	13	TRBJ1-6	CAWRGEGDSPLHF	TGTGCCTGGAGGGGCGAGGGGGATTCACCCCTCCACTTT
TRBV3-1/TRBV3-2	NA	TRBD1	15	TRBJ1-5	CASTGVGTVRQPQHF	TGTGCCAGCACCGGGGTCGGGACAGTGAGGCAGCCCCAGCATTTT
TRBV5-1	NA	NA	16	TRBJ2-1	CASSLGSGWTDNEQFF	TGCGCCAGCAGCTTGGGAAGCGGGTGGACTGACAATGAGCAGTTCTTC
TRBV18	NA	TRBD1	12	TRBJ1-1	CASSWTGTEAFF	TGTGCCAGCTCGTGGACAGGGACTGAAGCTTTCTTT
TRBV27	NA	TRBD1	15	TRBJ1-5	CASSWGQGTGQPQHF	TGTGCCAGCAGTTGGGGACAGGGTACTGGTCAGCCCCAGCATTTT
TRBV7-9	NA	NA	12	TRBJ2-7	CASSLATYEQYF	TGTGCCAGCAGCTTAGCAACCTACGAGCAGTACTTC
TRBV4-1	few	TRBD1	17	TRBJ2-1	CASSQDVTGQVYNEQFF	TGCGCCAGCAGCCAAGATGTTACGGGACAGGTTTACAATGAGCAGTTCTTC
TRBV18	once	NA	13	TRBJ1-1	CASSNGVGTEAFF	TGTGCCAGCTCAAACGGGGTCGGCACTGAAGCTTTCTTT
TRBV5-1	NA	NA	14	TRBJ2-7	CASSRPDQGYEQYF	TGCGCCAGCAGCCGCCCCGATCAAGGGTACGAGCAGTACTTC
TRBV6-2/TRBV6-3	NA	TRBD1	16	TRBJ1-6	CASSLDSGTGSSPLHF	TGTGCCAGCAGTTTAGACAGCGGGACAGGGAGTTCACCCCTCCACTTT
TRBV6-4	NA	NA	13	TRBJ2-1	CASSPGPQDEQFF	TGTGCCAGCAGTCCGGGACCCCAGGATGAGCAGTTCTTC
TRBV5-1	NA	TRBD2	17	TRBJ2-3	CASSITRLAGDTDTQYF	TGCGCCAGCAGCATTACCAGACTAGCGGGGGACACAGATACGCAGTATTTT
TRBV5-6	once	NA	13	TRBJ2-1	CASSLGHPNEQFF	TGTGCCAGCAGCTTGGGACACCCCAATGAGCAGTTCTTC
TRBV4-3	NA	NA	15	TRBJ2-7	CASSPFRGSSYEQYF	TGCGCCAGCAGCCCCTTCCGGGGGAGCTCCTACGAGCAGTACTTC
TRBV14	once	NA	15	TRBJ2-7	CASSQDRGSLYEQYF	TGTGCCAGCAGCCAAGACAGGGGTTCCCTCTACGAGCAGTACTTC
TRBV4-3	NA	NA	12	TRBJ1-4	CASSQEGGRLFF	TGCGCCAGCAGCCAAGAGGGCGGCCGACTGTTTTTT